The clone carrying this T cell receptor beta chain was counted between two and nine times. Libraries were prepared by immunoSEQ multiplex PCR; TCRdb keeps only in-frame clonotypes and omits some of them. Seen here are fewer than 55,000 clones, about 76% observed once, and the top ten hold almost 6.5%. The source of the sample is a study of OX40 agonist ivuxolimab in advanced cancers. Study-wide context: The treatment was a fully human IgG2 OX40 agonist, ivuxolimab. Hepatocellular carcinoma, melanoma, renal cell or head and neck cancer affected the dose-escalation patients.

CDR3 length: 13 amino acids. CDR1 and CDR2 (germline): SGHDT, YYEEEE. The V gene end was trimmed by 5 bases and the J gene end by 9 bases; junction bases not matched to a gene: 9. Sample: CD4+ or CD8+ T cells sorted from blood, taken in a trial of the OX40 agonist ivuxolimab. This chain connects TRBV5-6 to TRBJ2-5, with 8 bases aligning to TRBD1. This clonotype was obtained from an adult with an advanced solid tumor such as melanoma, head and neck, liver or kidney cancer. The CDR3 DNA reads as TGTGCCAGCAGACGGACAGGGAACGTCGCCCAGTACTTC. Translating it yields CASRRTGNVAQYF.